This T cell receptor (beta chain) is from a study of spatial heterogeneity in lung cancer. Across the whole study: The count of detected beta-chain sequences consistently exceeded that of alpha-chain sequences.

Study findings and constraints: Regional and ubiquitous nonsynonymous mutations were tracked by counts of regional and ubiquitous expanded TCRs, respectively. One measure, the expanded intratumoral alpha and beta TCR count, tracked tumor mutation counts.

All TCR cDNA molecules were individually tagged with a unique molecular identifier. TCRdb independently ran MiXCR on the 5' RACE reads; one entry per CDR3 protein. The data contain over 3,000 distinct CDR3 sequences, 8.3% of them singletons. This clonotype rates as medium-sized. The antigen remains unidentified. Documented time point: sample taken at primary tumor resection. In each case, whole RNA from tumor, nontumor lung or frozen PBMC was sequenced unsorted. This CDR3 spans 14 amino acids. Per germline, CDR1 SGHRS and CDR2 YFSETQ. With 4 bases clipped from V and 3 bases from J, the junction kept 6 bases outside the gene matches.

The V gene is TRBV5-1, the J gene TRBJ2-5, with 7 positions matching TRBD1. The TCR sequence derives from a male donor with early-stage non-small cell lung cancer. The source material was lung tumor tissue, sampled at surgery. The CDR3 DNA reads as TGCGCCAGCAGCCGAGGGACAGCCAAAGAGACCCAGTACTTC. Its translation is CASSRGTAKETQYF.